This T cell receptor (beta chain) came from a study of cytomegalovirus exposure and HLA in healthy donors (dated by TCRdb to the late 2010s). Background for the entire study: An earlier analysis of some 550 of the donors reported 250 to 300 Gb of sequence data and 117 million unique TCR beta sequences from 190 million or so T cells. Among some 400 genotyped donors of the cohort, an average of about 240,000 unique TCR beta nucleotide sequences were sequenced per donor, roughly 20% of them non-productive. Rather than using new phenotypic data, the later analysis identified candidate immune exposures from TCR beta sequences and from how often those sequences occurred across donors. In an earlier analysis of 550 to 700 of the donors, high-throughput TCR beta sequencing was used to judge whether each TCR beta V gene segment behaved as functional or pseudogenic. The number of donors typed differed by locus, with 629-630 for A, B, C, DRB1 and DQB1, roughly 520 for DQA1, over 600 for DPA1, and 400 to 490 for DPB1. An early release that covered 500 to 800 HLA-typed donors contained 250 to 350 gigabases of sequencing data and tens of millions of unique TCR sequences. Roughly five DR-DQ haplotypes were treated as single units for association and clustering because of strong linkage in the cohort. All discovery cohort repertoires had been generated using a single sequencing platform. The study aimed to test whether cataloging public T cell receptors could reveal signatures of past pathogen exposure. Alongside the repertoire data, information on donor age, sex, ethnicity and CMV serostatus was compiled. A later analysis re-examined previously published TCR beta repertoires from 610 or so donors and added high-resolution HLA genotyping to investigate patterns of TCR occurrence. A later genetic analysis took genome-wide SNP genotypes for about 55% of the 666 donors and used that subset as a discovery cohort. The study used immunosequencing to profile the T cell repertoires of approximately 690 subjects and linked those repertoires to cytomegalovirus serostatus. The study combined high-throughput TCR immunosequencing, statistical association of individual TCRs with disease status, and machine learning to predict cytomegalovirus infection status. HLA typing included class I and class II loci at four-digit resolution. In addition to the first cohort of 666 subjects, a separate validation cohort of 130 or so different subjects was used. Of the roughly 400 genotyped donors, approximately 82% fell in the genetic ancestry cluster associated with self-reported Caucasian donors.

V and J lose 3 bases and 2 bases, and a span of 15 bases separates them. Its CDR3 holds 15 amino acids, cysteine through phenylalanine. Just the 45-base CDR3 DNA is kept, in frame starting at base 1. CDR1 SGDLS and CDR2 YYNGEE were looked up in the germline V gene. The cohort consisted of 600 to 750 healthy bone marrow donors. At the time of sampling, every cohort member was nominally healthy, though immune exposures that went unrecorded were likely present. The donor was CMV seronegative and belonged to the group of under 400 seronegative cohort members. Each donor provided a peripheral blood sample, and peripheral blood mononuclear cells were used for TCR beta sequencing. Genomic DNA extraction from the blood cell samples was performed with the Qiagen DNeasy Blood Extraction Kit. Receptor amplification or capture employed the immunoSEQ multiplex PCR assay. A mixture of 60 forward primers for TCR Vbeta segments and 13 reverse primers for TCR Jbeta segments was used in the multiplex PCR. The CDR3 region of rearranged TCR beta genes was amplified from genomic DNA by a multiplex PCR assay. On the Illumina HiSeq System, the amplified TCR beta libraries were sequenced as 87-base-pair reads. Per the authors' processing: Across the 600 to 700 repertoires, a later analysis counted some 81 million unique TCR beta chains, some 11 million of which were shared by at least two donors. To remove PCR and sequencing errors, raw reads were error-corrected and collapsed into unique sequences using a nearest-neighbor algorithm that merged closely related sequences. V, D and J gene segments were assigned by aligning CDR3 sequences to IMGT reference sequences. For a sequence to be retained, at least a six-nucleotide match to both a V gene segment and a J gene segment was required. Rearrangements were classified as productive when the CDR3 lacked stop codons and remained in frame with V and J, and all other rearrangements were classified as non-productive. Following IMGT convention, CDR3 was defined as the stretch from the second conserved V-encoded cysteine to the conserved J-encoded phenylalanine. The earlier analysis of fewer than 750 of the donors excluded sequences that lacked an unambiguous match to a single V gene segment. An earlier analysis of almost 600 of the donors classified V segments as functional when productive rearrangements were above 56.7% and as segregating when the standard deviation between donors was above 5%. A statistical classification framework was built to diagnose cytomegalovirus status from the catalog of TCR beta chain sequences. In a later analysis, V and J genes were assigned by comparing TCR nucleotide sequences against IMGT/GENE-DB human TR gene sequences. A later analysis assigned CDR3 sequences and most-parsimonious VDJ recombination scenarios with the TCRdist pipeline. A later analysis defined each TCR beta chain by its CDR3 amino acid sequence plus V-gene family, and excluded reads lacking a unique V-gene family. In a later analysis, 450 to 600 highly shared, low-generation-probability nucleotide sequences were removed to address suspected cross-contamination and a sequencing artifact. For each public chain, a later analysis derived a clonal expansion index from normalized ranks of inferred template counts within each repertoire. Generation probabilities in a later analysis came from a VDJ recombination model fitted to out-of-frame rearrangements, and those results were checked against IGoR. In a later analysis, TCR-TCR, TCR-HLA and TCR-CMV co-occurrence was scored with hypergeometric tests, and a repertoire-size bias correction was applied to TCR pairs. In a later analysis, false discovery rates were estimated by permuting HLA or CMV assignments 20 times. In a later analysis, co-occurring TCRs were grouped using DBSCAN, and TCRdist sequence similarity was added for clustering within HLA-allele-positive subsets. Repertoires with fewer than 30,000 or more than 120,000 public chains, plus five repertoires with anomalous nucleotide sharing, were excluded from co-occurrence clustering. This immuneACCESS table, as held by TCRdb, lists in-frame sequences with V and J called but not all clones. Of the missing ones, under half trace to an unresolved V gene in checked studies; the others have no known cause. D and trimming come from the DNA, and the V and J calls and clone size come from that table. The sample yields 150,000 to 200,000 clones; roughly 79% were counted once. About 2.1% of the sample is taken by the ten largest.

The investigation overall reported the following: Presence/absence analyses assumed roughly uniform sequencing depth across donors, an assumption that may not hold. At a false discovery rate of 0.05, a later analysis linked around 15,000 TCR beta sequences to specific HLA alleles. Most TCR sequences were seen in very few donors, while some public TCRs were found in many individuals. According to a later analysis, most CMV-associated TCR beta chains appeared to be HLA-restricted, and the HLA associations seemed to be driven largely by CMV exposure. According to a later genetic analysis, donors in an Asian-associated ancestry cluster had fewer N-insertions in productive TCRs than the approximately 670-donor mean. Only TCR beta chains were sequenced in this cohort, and the absence of alpha or paired-chain data limited detectable features. When HLA alleles, especially DR and DQ, strongly co-occurred, attributing TCR associations to individual alleles was difficult. An earlier analysis of approximately 500 of the donors showed that most TCR beta V segments appeared in productive rearrangements either about 87% or about 30% of the time, which broadly matched IMGT annotations. A cluster of highly shared sequence variants was judged likely to represent a technical artifact of the sequencing pipeline. According to the authors, the approach could potentially be generalized to other disease states and immunological phenotypes. The classifier was reported to diagnose cytomegalovirus status with high specificity and sensitivity in both the original cohort and the validation cohort. Because HLA typing was missing for some donors at each locus, association tests included only the typed subset. In a later analysis, several top co-occurrence clusters were reported to appear linked to parvovirus B19, influenza, CMV and Epstein-Barr virus. Some IMGT-functional V segments, including TRBV6-2 and TRBV6-3, could not be distinguished by the 87-base-pair reads and were therefore excluded. The only immune exposure information available for the cohort was CMV serostatus. Because counts were too low, 15 to 20 rarely observed V segments, including chromosome 9 orphons, were left out of the earlier analysis of roughly 600 of the donors. Linkage disequilibrium might explain the correlated functional status among segregating V segments, but an unknown experimental factor could not be excluded. In a later analysis, HLA-associated TCR beta chains were found to be more clonally expanded and to have lower generation probabilities than equally common non-associated chains. An association between a missense DCLRE1C variant and V-gene and J-gene trimming of TCR beta chains was found in a later genetic analysis and replicated in an independent cohort. In a later analysis, the rate of TCR association differed among HLA loci, with DRB1 alleles having the most associated TCRs and HLA-C alleles having the fewest. The study listed 164 TCR beta chains as associated with cytomegalovirus. In vitro tests confirmed that a few of the cytomegalovirus-associated TCR beta chains recognize cytomegalovirus antigens. A further reported finding was that TCR beta sequences accurately predicted the HLA-A and HLA-B alleles for most subjects in the first cohort.

Comment on this clone: The clone's antigen remains unknown. There are no base qualities to consult, and no much larger clone falls within one base.

The sequence is built from TRBV9 and TRBJ2-7, with the D gene not confidently named. The TCR was taken from a man under 40 in good health and CMV-seronegative. What was sequenced was PBMCs. The CDR3 has the sequence CASSESPNSAYEQYF. The nucleotide sequence is given as TGTGCCAGCAGCGAGAGTCCGAACAGTGCCTACGAGCAGTACTTC.